The clone carrying this T cell receptor (beta chain) is a singleton in its sample. Its antigen is undetermined. V dropped 5 bases and J dropped 5 bases, with 9 bases sitting between them. The CDR3 runs to 13 residues. This sample was included in a study of OX40 agonist ivuxolimab in advanced cancers. Study-wide points: Some of the nonresponding patients also showed low levels of normalized T-cell clonal expansion.

The protocol was immunoSEQ multiplex PCR, while the TCRdb copy is restricted to in-frame clones and leaves out a portion. The sample holds approximately 74,000 clones, nearly 90% seen once. The receptor was isolated from an adult with an advanced solid tumor such as melanoma, head and neck, liver or kidney cancer. Sequenced material: CD4+ or CD8+ T cells sorted from blood, taken in a trial of the OX40 agonist ivuxolimab. The rearrangement joins TRBV23-1 to TRBJ1-4; possible D gene TRBD1, 5 bases. TRBV23-1 has ORF status, its function being uncertain. CDR3: CASSGTANEKLFF. The CDR3 DNA is TGCGCCAGCAGTGGGACCGCGAATGAAAAACTGTTTTTT.